The 27 T cell receptor beta chains below were found in one sample sequenced in a study of blood T cell repertoires in COVID-19 (dated by TCRdb to about 2020). Preparation of the library involved the immunoSEQ multiplex PCR assay. This immuneACCESS table, as held by TCRdb, lists in-frame sequences with V and J called but not all clones. Of the missing ones, under half trace to an unresolved V gene in checked studies; the others have no known cause. This sample has some 100,000 clones in its table, and roughly 84% of those were observed once. The ten largest account for around 13% of the sample. Source material: peripheral blood. The source is a human donor in a cohort sampled during active COVID-19.

This clone was observed a handful of times. The rearrangement uses TRBV2 and TRBJ2-3, with a possible D match to TRBD1 (6 bases). V lost 11 bases to trimming and J lost 3 bases, with 15 bases between them. CDR3 length: 13 amino acids. Germline V lookup: CDR1 SNHLY, CDR2 FYNNEI. The CDR3 coding sequence is TGTGCCTGGCAGGGGCTAGTAACAGATACGCAGTATTTT. Protein product: CAWQGLVTDTQYF. Using reference TRBV2 and TRBJ2-3 for the parts outside the CDR3, the full variable domain is EPEVTQTPSHQVTQMGQEVILRCVPISNHLYFYWYRQILGQKVEFLVSFYNNEISEKSEIFDDQFSVERPDGSNFTLKIRSTKLEDSAMYFCAWQGLVTDTQYFGPGTRLTVL.

The chain carries TRBV7-9 and TRBJ2-5, with D maybe TRBD1 (7 bases). Trimming stripped 1 base from V and 4 bases from J, with 13 bases between. The germline gives CDR1 SEHNR, CDR2 FQNEAQ (reference sequence). The CDR3 spans 15 residues. The CDR3 here is CASSLGSGGRETQYF. DNA of the CDR3: TGTGCCAGCAGCTTAGGCTCAGGGGGGCGAGAGACCCAGTACTTC.

The rearrangement uses TRBV10-3 and TRBJ1-1; D perhaps matches TRBD1 (6 bases). Trimming took off 0 bases at V and 4 bases at J, with 12 bases between the two ends. Germline CDR1 is ENHRY and CDR2 is SYGVKD. The CDR3 is 15 residues long. The CDR3 DNA follows: TGTGCCATCAGTGAGTCAGAACTCAGGGGCACTGAAGCTTTCTTT. Translated: CAISESELRGTEAFF.

The chain carries TRBV12-3 or TRBV12-4 and TRBJ1-6; D unresolved. The length of the CDR3 is 13 residues. V lost 5 bases and J lost 10, with 12 bases in between. The CDR3: CASSMTSDSPLHF. CDR3 nucleotides: TGTGCCAGCAGTATGACAAGTGACTCACCCCTCCACTTT.

This clone turned up a few times. This chain joins TRBV6-5 and TRBJ1-6, with 9 bases aligning to TRBD1. Trimming removed 0 bases from V and 8 bases from J; junction bases left unmatched: 2. CDR1 and CDR2 (germline): MNHEY, SVGAGI. CDR3 length equals 15 residues. DNA for the CDR3: TGTGCCAGCAGTTACTCGAGACAGGGGGATTCACCCCTCCACTTT. Amino acid sequence: CASSYSRQGDSPLHF.

This clone was detected only once. V is TRBV27 and J is TRBJ1-1, with D unclear. This CDR3 has 11 residues. CDR1 and CDR2 (germline): MNHEY, SMNVEV (reference sequence). CDR3 nucleotides: TGTGCGTCACGGGTGAACACTGAAGCTTTCTTT. This sequence encodes CASRVNTEAFF.

The rearrangement uses TRBV21-1 and TRBJ2-1; the DNA was not used to check the table's D call, TRBD1. TRBV21-1 is a recognized pseudogene. The CDR3 covers 14 residues. The CDR3 coding sequence is TGTGCCAGCAGCAAGGGACAGGGTGAAGGTGAGCAGTTCTTC. Translating it yields CASSKGQGEGEQFF.

This rearrangement joins TRBV9 to TRBJ2-5; tentative D call: TRBD2 (5 bases). In germline, CDR1 is SGDLS, CDR2 YYNGEE. The CDR3 totals 15 residues. With 0 bases removed from V and 5 bases from J, the gap between germline ends came to 14 bases. The CDR3 protein is CASSVGGRGGETQYF. CDR3 coding DNA: TGTGCCAGCAGCGTAGGAGGGAGAGGTGGGGAGACCCAGTACTTC.

This chain links TRBV12-3 or TRBV12-4 with TRBJ1-2, with 7 bases fitting TRBD1. CDR3 length: 12 amino acids. The V segment lost 3 bases and the J segment 8 bases; nucleotides outside the gene matches: 3. CDR3 sequence (DNA): TGTGCCAGCAGTTTTGAGGGGGCGGGCTACACCTTC. It specifies CASSFEGAGYTF.

The V and J genes are TRBV6-2 or TRBV6-3 and TRBJ1-6; TRBD1 might be the D (5 bases). Germline CDR1 MNHEY, CDR2 SVGEGT. V was pared by 4 bases and J by 5 bases, with 9 bases between. The CDR3 is 14 amino acids. The CDR3 nucleotides read TGTGCCAGCAGTTTAGGGGTTGATAATTCACCCCTCCACTTT. It translates to CASSLGVDNSPLHF.

The CDR3 region has the DNA TGCGCCAGCAGCTTAGCGGGAGAGAGGGACGAGCAGTACTTC. As protein: CASSLAGERDEQYF. The rearrangement links TRBV5-1 to TRBJ2-7, with 8 bases aligning to TRBD2. The ends lost 2 bases at V and 5 bases at J; junction bases unmatched: 6. The CDR3 consists of 14 residues. Germline assignment: CDR1 SGHRS and CDR2 YFSETQ.

This clone was counted once. This chain uses TRBV10-3 with TRBJ1-3; 9 bases agree with TRBD1. Per germline, CDR1 ENHRY and CDR2 SYGVKD. V trimming: 3 bases; J trimming: 8 bases; junction bases outside the gene matches: 2. The CDR3 consists of 13 residues. The CDR3 sequence: CAISDNRGHTIYF. Here the CDR3 DNA reads TGTGCCATCAGTGATAACAGGGGGCACACCATATATTTT.

The chain has TRBV12-2 and TRBJ1-5; the listed D gene, TRBD1, was not tested against the DNA. TRBV12-2 is classified as a pseudogene. CDR3 length equals 17 residues. The CDR3 spells CASRLGQSTHSNQPQHF. The CDR3 DNA follows: TGTGCAAGTCGCTTAGGACAGAGCACCCATAGCAATCAGCCCCAGCATTTT.

The CDR3 spells CASSAQGGTGELFF. For the CDR3, the DNA is TGCGCCAGCAGCGCGCAGGGAGGCACCGGGGAGCTGTTTTTT. J is TRBJ2-2 and V is TRBV5-1; possible D gene TRBD2, 6 bases. Trimming took off 4 bases at V and 4 bases at J, with 11 bases between the two ends. This CDR3 spans 14 amino acids. CDR1 is SGHRS, CDR2 YFSETQ, per germline.

This clone was picked up a small number of times. The chain has TRBV5-4 and TRBJ2-1, with 8 positions matching TRBD2. V shed 0 bases, J shed 7 bases, and the junction held 6 bases outside the gene matches. The CDR3 has 15 residues. The germline gives CDR1 SGHNT, CDR2 YYREEE (reference sequence). This chain's CDR3 is CASSLEASGWNEQFF. As DNA, the CDR3 is TGTGCCAGCAGCTTGGAGGCTAGCGGGTGGAATGAGCAGTTCTTC.

V usage is TRBV5-6 and J usage is TRBJ1-2, with D hard to call. This CDR3 comprises 14 residues. V was clipped by 2 bases and J by 4 bases, with 12 bases between them. CDR1 and CDR2 from the germline V gene are SGHDT and YYEEEE. The CDR3 loop is CASSLSGVAYGYTF. In nucleotides, the CDR3 is TGTGCCAGCAGCTTATCCGGAGTGGCCTATGGCTACACCTTC.

The J gene is TRBJ1-6, the V gene TRBV27, with D perhaps TRBD1 (5 bases). Germline V CDR1 and CDR2: MNHEY, SMNVEV (reference sequence). This CDR3 contains 13 residues. V lost 6 bases and J lost 7, with 10 bases in between. The CDR3 nucleotides read TGTGCCAGCAGGTTTCAGGGAAATTCACCCCTCCACTTT. It specifies CASRFQGNSPLHF.

This rearrangement joins TRBV6-5 to TRBJ1-2; 10 bases align to TRBD1. The CDR3 runs 15 residues. The V and J ends lost 5 bases and 5 bases, in that order; junction bases with no gene match: 8. Germline V gives CDR1 MNHEY, CDR2 SVGAGI. The CDR3: CASSSRDRGLYGYTF. The CDR3 DNA is TGTGCCAGCAGTAGCCGGGACAGGGGCCTTTATGGCTACACCTTC.

V gene TRBV4-3 combines with J gene TRBJ2-3; a possible D gene is TRBD2 (6 bases). V was cut by 0 bases and J by 5 bases, with 12 bases left in between. Germline V lookup: CDR1 LGHNA, CDR2 YSLEER. The CDR3 totals 15 residues. Here the CDR3 DNA reads TGCGCCAGCAGCCAAGATTCATCGGGGGAAGATACGCAGTATTTT. Its translation is CASSQDSSGEDTQYF.

This clone was seen a single time. The chain has TRBV3-1 (or the pseudogene TRBV3-2) and TRBJ1-5; 10 nucleotides agree with TRBD1. Germline assignment: CDR1 LGHDT and CDR2 YNNKEL (reference sequence). V was clipped by 3 bases and J by 7 bases; unmatched bases: 6. This CDR3 region has 15 residues. CDR3 DNA sequence: TGTGCCAGCAGCCACGTGGGACAGGGGAAGCAGCCCCAGCATTTT. It specifies CASSHVGQGKQPQHF.

The rearrangement uses TRBV15 and TRBJ1-2; unclear D gene. There are 14 residues in the CDR3. Trimming removed 0 bases from V and 8 bases from J, with 13 bases in between. The V gene's germline CDR1 is LNHNV and CDR2 YYDKDF (reference sequence). CDR3 in amino acids: CATSRERSGRGYTF. The DNA of the CDR3 is TGTGCCACCAGCAGAGAACGAAGTGGGCGAGGCTACACCTTC.

The chain combines TRBV5-1 with TRBJ2-1, with a possible D match to TRBD2 (7 bases). Germline values: CDR1 SGHRS, CDR2 YFSETQ. Trimming removed 0 bases from V and 5 bases from J, with 12 bases in between. This CDR3 has 15 amino acids. The CDR3 protein is CASSLVGRGDNEQFF. The CDR3 nucleotides are TGCGCCAGCAGCTTGGTTGGGAGGGGGGACAATGAGCAGTTCTTC.

The chain couples TRBV10-3 to TRBJ2-6; D perhaps matches TRBD1 (6 bases). The CDR3 loop spans 16 amino acids. Germline V CDR1 and CDR2: ENHRY, SYGVKD. Trimming took 7 bases from V and 0 from J, leaving 13 bases between them. DNA for the CDR3: TGTGCCATCACCGACAGGCTCAGCTCTGGGGCCAACGTCCTGACTTTC. Encoded protein: CAITDRLSSGANVLTF.

The chain recombines TRBV6-5 with TRBJ2-5; the D gene is possibly TRBD2 (5 bases). There are 15 residues in the CDR3. The germline V and J ends were trimmed by 5 bases and 2 bases, with 15 bases remaining between them. Germline lookup yields CDR1 MNHEY and CDR2 SVGAGI. The CDR3 spells CASSPRVRAQETQYF. The CDR3 bases are TGTGCCAGCAGTCCCCGGGTGAGGGCTCAAGAGACCCAGTACTTC.

This chain joins TRBV7-9 and TRBJ2-3, with 9 bases identical to TRBD1. This CDR3 spans 15 amino acids. Germline V gene sequence: CDR1 SEHNR, CDR2 FQNEAQ (reference sequence). V dropped 1 base and J dropped 4; count of bases not matched to a gene: 3. The CDR3 reads CASSLEGTGSDTQYF. The CDR3 DNA follows: TGTGCCAGCAGCTTAGAGGGGACAGGGTCAGATACGCAGTATTTT. Variable domain in full (rest from reference TRBV7-9 and TRBJ2-3): DTGVSQNPRHKITKRGQNVTFRCDPISEHNRLYWYRQTLGQGPEFLTYFQNEAQLEKSRLLSDRFSAERPKGSFSTLEIQRTEQGDSAMYLCASSLEGTGSDTQYFGPGTRLTVL.

The rearrangement links TRBV2 to TRBJ1-2; no clear D. There are 13 residues in the CDR3. Trimming removed 7 bases at V and 2 bases at J, with 11 bases between. Germline V CDR1 and CDR2: SNHLY, FYNNEI. CDR3 loop: CASNPTGNYGYTF. For the CDR3, the DNA is TGTGCCAGCAACCCGACTGGGAACTATGGCTACACCTTC.

The chain combines TRBV6-5 with TRBJ1-2; TRBD1 aligns across 9 bases. The germline V gene encodes CDR1 MNHEY and CDR2 SVGAGI. V was pared by 5 bases and J by 6 bases, with 10 bases of the junction left unmatched. The CDR3 is 15 amino acids. Written as DNA, the CDR3 is TGTGCCAGCAGTACCCCGGGACAGGGATGGCATGGCTACACCTTC. It translates to CASSTPGQGWHGYTF.